This T cell receptor (beta chain) came from a study of siplizumab effects on memory and regulatory T cells (dated by TCRdb to 2018 to 2020). Concerning the study at large: The study examined how the anti-CD2 antibody siplizumab affects alloreactive T-cell subsets in allogeneic mixed lymphocyte reactions built from human PBMCs.

TCRbeta CDR3 sequencing was performed on sorted unstimulated T cells and on proliferating T cells recovered from mixed lymphocyte reactions. Fresh whole blood from fewer than 12 HLA-typed healthy donors was used to isolate PBMCs. Unstimulated CD4+ non-regulatory T cells were FACS-sorted to map the origin of alloreactive clones. Results the study describes overall, beyond this receptor: Roughly 75-97% of proliferating CD4+ or CD8+ clones could not be assigned a naive or memory phenotype. No functional confirmation was obtained for the suppressive function of proliferating Tregs from siplizumab cultures. Because sequences at frequencies below about 10^-5 were poorly captured, only a minor fraction of alloreactive clones could be mapped back to unstimulated subsets. Among mappable alloreactive CD4+ clones, an average Treg-derived fraction of about 70% was observed with siplizumab, compared with approximately 25% in control reactions. Compared with memory T cells, unstimulated naive T cells appeared more diverse, and naive cells seemed to make a substantial contribution to the alloresponse. The cumulative frequency of alloreactive sequences traceable to unstimulated CD4+ memory T cells was significantly reduced by siplizumab.

The library was obtained by the immunoSEQ multiplex PCR assay. About 10^5 TCR templates per sample were assayed by the deep sequencing platform. Genomic DNA extracted from sorted T cells was used for TCRbeta CDR3 sequencing. Concerning the study's data processing: The R programming language was used for clonal analysis of TCRbeta CDR3 data. Alloreactive CD4+ and CD8+ clones were identified by comparing unstimulated samples to CFSE-low samples taken after the reaction. Regulatory or non-regulatory origin of alloreactive CD4+ clones was assigned by matching sequences to the sorted unstimulated Treg and non-Treg repertoires. TCRdb holds this immuneACCESS table with in-frame rearrangements only. Some clones are missing; in checked studies, unresolved V genes explain under half, and the rest has no known cause. The DNA was the basis for D and trimming; V, J and clone size are from that table. The sample records about 94,000 clones, around 94% of which are singletons. Of the sample, 0.3% falls within the top ten clones.

To note about this clone: Its specific antigen is unknown. Base quality data are lacking; no much larger clone is found one base away.

The sequenced material came from non-Treg CD4+ T cells sorted from blood. The sample's cell subset or site label, decoded: FACS-sorted unstimulated CD4+ non-regulatory T cells. The origin of this receptor is a human donor in good health.

The nucleotide sequence reads TGTGCCAGCACTGGCGGGACTAACTATGGCTACACCTTC. Its product reads: CASTGGTNYGYTF. The chain was built from TRBV6-5 and TRBJ1-2, with the D gene not confidently named. The CDR3, from cysteine to phenylalanine, totals 13 residues. Of the read, only the CDR3 DNA is kept; its 39 bases are in frame from base 1. The V end loses 7 bases and the J end loses 0 bases, and a stretch of 9 bases separates them. CDR1 and CDR2 are drawn from the germline V gene: MNHEY, SVGAGI.